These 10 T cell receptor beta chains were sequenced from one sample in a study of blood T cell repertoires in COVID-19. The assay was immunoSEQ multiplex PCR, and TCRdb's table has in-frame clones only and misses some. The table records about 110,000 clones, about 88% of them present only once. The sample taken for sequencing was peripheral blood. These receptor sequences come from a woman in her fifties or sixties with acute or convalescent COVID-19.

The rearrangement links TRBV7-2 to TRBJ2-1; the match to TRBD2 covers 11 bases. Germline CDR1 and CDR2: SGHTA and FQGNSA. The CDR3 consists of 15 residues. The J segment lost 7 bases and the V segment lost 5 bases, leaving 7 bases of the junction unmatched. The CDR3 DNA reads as TGTGCCAGCAGCCCAGACCTAGCGGGGGGTAATGAGCAGTTCTTC. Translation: CASSPDLAGGNEQFF. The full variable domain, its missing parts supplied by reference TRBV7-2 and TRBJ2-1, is GAGVSQSPSNKVTEKGKDVELRCDPISGHTALYWYRQSLGQGLEFLIYFQGNSAPDKSGLPSDRFSAERTGGSVSTLTIQRTQQEDSAVYLCASSPDLAGGNEQFFGPGTRLTVL.

This chain's CDR3 is CASRPSGTSGRNYEQYF. DNA for the CDR3: TGTGCCAGTAGGCCTTCTGGGACTAGCGGGAGAAACTACGAGCAGTACTTC. The rearrangement uses TRBV19 and TRBJ2-7, with 14 bases aligning to TRBD2. Germline CDR1 LNHDA, CDR2 SQIVND (reference sequence). The length of the CDR3 is 17 residues. Trimming took 6 bases from V and 3 from J; bases not matched to a gene: 10. Based on the CDR3 plus reference TRBV19 and TRBJ2-7, the full variable domain is DGGITQSPKYLFRKEGQNVTLSCEQNLNHDAMYWYRQDPGQGLRLIYYSQIVNDFQKGDIAEGYSVSREKKESFPLTVTSAQKNPTAFYLCASRPSGTSGRNYEQYFGPGTRLTVT.

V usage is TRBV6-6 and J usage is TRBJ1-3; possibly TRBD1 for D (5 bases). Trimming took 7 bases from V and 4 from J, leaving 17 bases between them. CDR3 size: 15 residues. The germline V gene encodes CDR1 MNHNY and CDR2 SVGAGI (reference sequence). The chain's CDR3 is CASKPGTAKGNTIYF. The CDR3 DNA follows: TGTGCCAGCAAGCCGGGGACTGCCAAGGGAAACACCATATATTTT.

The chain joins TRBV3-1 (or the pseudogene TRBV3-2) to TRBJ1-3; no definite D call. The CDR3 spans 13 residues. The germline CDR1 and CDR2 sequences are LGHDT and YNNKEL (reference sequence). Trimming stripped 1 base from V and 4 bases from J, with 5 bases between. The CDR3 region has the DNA TGTGCCAGCAGCCAAGGGCCCGGAAACACCATATATTTT. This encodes CASSQGPGNTIYF.

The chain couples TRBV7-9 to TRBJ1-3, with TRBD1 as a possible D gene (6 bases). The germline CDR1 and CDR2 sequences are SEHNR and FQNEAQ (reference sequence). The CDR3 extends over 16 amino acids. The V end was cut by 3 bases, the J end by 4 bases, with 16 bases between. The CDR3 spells CASSLTGARSGNTIYF. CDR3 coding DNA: TGTGCCAGCAGCTTGACAGGCGCCCGGTCGGGAAACACCATATATTTT.

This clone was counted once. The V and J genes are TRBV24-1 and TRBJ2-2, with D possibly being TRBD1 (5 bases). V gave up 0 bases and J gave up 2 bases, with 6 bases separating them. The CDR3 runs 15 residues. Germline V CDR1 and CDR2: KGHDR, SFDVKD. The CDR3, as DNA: TGTGCCACCAGTGATTTGGACAGAAACACCGGGGAGCTGTTTTTT. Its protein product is CATSDLDRNTGELFF.

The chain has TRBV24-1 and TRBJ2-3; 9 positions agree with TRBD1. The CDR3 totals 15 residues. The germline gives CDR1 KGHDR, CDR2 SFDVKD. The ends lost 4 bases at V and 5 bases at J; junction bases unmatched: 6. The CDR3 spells CATSDSTGGGDTQYF. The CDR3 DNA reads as TGTGCCACCAGTGACTCCACAGGGGGCGGAGATACGCAGTATTTT.

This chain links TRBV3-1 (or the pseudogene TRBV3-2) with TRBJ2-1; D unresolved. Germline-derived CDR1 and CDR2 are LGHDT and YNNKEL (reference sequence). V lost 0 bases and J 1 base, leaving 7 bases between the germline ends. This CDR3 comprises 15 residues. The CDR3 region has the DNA TGTGCCAGCAGCCAAGAATTTCATTCCTACAATGAGCAGTTCTTC. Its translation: CASSQEFHSYNEQFF.

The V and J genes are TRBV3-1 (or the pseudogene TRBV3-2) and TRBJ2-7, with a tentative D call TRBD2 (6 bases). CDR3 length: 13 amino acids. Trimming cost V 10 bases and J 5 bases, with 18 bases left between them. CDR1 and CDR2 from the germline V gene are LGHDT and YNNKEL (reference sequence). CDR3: CATKRASGNEQYF. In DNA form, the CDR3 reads TGTGCCACCAAGCGGGCCTCCGGGAACGAGCAGTACTTC.

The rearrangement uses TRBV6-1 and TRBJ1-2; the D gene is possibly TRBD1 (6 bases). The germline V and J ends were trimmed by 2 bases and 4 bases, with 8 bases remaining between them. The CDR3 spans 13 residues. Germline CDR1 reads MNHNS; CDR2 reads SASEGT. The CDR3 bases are TGTGCCAGCAGTGAACAGGGGCCCTATGGCTACACCTTC. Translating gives CASSEQGPYGYTF.